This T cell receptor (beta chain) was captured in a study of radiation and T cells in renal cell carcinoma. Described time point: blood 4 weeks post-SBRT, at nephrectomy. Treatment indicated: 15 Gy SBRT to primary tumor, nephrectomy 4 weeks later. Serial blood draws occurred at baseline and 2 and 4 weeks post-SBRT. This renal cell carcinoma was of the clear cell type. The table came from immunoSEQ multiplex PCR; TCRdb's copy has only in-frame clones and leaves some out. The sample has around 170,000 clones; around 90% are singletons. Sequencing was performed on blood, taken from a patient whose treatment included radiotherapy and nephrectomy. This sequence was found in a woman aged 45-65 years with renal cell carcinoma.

The CDR3 protein is CASSQDYTLGLTQYF. CDR3 DNA: TGCGCCAGCAGCCAAGACTATACCTTGGGGCTTACGCAGTATTTT. The chain recombines TRBV4-1 with TRBJ2-3, with D perhaps TRBD1 (5 bases). Germline lookup yields CDR1 MGHRA and CDR2 YSYEKL. This CDR3 has 15 amino acids. Deletions cut 0 bases from V and 8 bases from J, with 15 bases between.